This T cell receptor beta chain appears in the sequencing data of a study of CD8+CD57+ T cells in acquired aplastic anemia. Study as a whole: Sorted CD4+ and CD8+ cells gave an average of about 3 ug of DNA. Study observations and caveats: Overlap between patients and controls comprised 25 to 35 CD8+ CDR3 sequences. A significant difference in CD8+ Simpson's diversity between patients and controls was not found.

Genomic DNA templated the TCR beta VDJ and CDR3 profiling. TCRdb re-called the reads through MiXCR, storing one row per CDR3 protein. The sample holds some 68,000 distinct CDR3 sequences; 45% to 60% are singletons and the top ten take approximately 8.3%. Note on this clonotype: Antigen: not known.

Trimming pared 5 bases from V and 4 bases from J, leaving 13 bases between. Germline V CDR1 and CDR2: SNHLY, FYNNEI. The CDR3 has 14 amino acids. V gene TRBV2 combines with J gene TRBJ2-3; either TRBD1 or TRBD2 may fit D (5 bases each). The specimen was sorted CD4+, CD8+, or CD8+CD57+ T cells (not recorded which) from PBMCs. The clonotype was recovered from a human donor in good health, serving as a control. CDR3 loop: CASSPFQGADTQYF. In DNA, the CDR3 is TGTGCCAGCAGTCCCTTCCAGGGAGCAGATACGCAGTATTTT.